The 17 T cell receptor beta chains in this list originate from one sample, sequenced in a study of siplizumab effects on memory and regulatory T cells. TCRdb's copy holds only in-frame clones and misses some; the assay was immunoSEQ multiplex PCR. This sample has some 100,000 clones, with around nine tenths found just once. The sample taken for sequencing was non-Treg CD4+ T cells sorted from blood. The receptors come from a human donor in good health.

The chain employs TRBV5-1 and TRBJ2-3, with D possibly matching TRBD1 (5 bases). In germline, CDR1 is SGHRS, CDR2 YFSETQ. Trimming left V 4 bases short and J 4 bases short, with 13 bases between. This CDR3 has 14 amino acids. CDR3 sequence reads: CASSRTPRADTQYF. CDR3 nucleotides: TGCGCCAGCAGCCGGACACCCAGGGCAGATACGCAGTATTTT.

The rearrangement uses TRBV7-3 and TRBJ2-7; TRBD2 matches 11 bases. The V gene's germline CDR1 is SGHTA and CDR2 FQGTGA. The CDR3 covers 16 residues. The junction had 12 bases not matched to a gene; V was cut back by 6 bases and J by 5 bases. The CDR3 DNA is TGTGCCAGCAGATACCGAATAGCGGGAGGGCCCCACGAGCAGTACTTC. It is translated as CASRYRIAGGPHEQYF.

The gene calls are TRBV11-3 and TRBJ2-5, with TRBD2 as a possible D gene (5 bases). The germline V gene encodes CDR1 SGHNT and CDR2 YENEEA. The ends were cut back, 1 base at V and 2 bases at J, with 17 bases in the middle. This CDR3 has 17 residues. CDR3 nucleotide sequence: TGTGCCAGCAGCTTAGGTTTGAGGAGCGGAGGTCAAGAGACCCAGTACTTC. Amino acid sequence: CASSLGLRSGGQETQYF.

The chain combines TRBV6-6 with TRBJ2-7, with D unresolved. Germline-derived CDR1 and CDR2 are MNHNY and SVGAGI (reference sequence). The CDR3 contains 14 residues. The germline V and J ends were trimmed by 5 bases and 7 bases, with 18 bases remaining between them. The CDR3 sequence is CASSPYSTASEQYF. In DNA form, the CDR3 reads TGTGCCAGCAGTCCCTACTCGACGGCTAGTGAGCAGTACTTC.

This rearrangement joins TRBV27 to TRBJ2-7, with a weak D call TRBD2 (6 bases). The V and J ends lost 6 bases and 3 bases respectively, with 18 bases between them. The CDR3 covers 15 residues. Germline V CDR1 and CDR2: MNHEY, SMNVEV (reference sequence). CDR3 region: CASRIRRDPIYEQYF. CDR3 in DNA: TGTGCCAGCAGGATCAGGAGGGACCCCATCTACGAGCAGTACTTC.

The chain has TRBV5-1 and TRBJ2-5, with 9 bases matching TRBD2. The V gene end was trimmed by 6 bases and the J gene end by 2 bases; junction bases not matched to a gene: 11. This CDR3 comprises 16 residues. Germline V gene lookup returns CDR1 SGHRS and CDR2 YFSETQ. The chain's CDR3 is CASTNTGTSPQETQYF. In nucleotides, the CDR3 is TGCGCCAGCACCAATACCGGGACTAGCCCTCAAGAGACCCAGTACTTC.

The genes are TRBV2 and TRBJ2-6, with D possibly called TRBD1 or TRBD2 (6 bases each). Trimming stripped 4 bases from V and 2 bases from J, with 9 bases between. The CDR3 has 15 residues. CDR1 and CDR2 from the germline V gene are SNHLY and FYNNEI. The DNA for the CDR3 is TGTGCCAGCAGTGGTAGGGGGGCTGGGGCCAACGTCCTGACTTTC. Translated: CASSGRGAGANVLTF.

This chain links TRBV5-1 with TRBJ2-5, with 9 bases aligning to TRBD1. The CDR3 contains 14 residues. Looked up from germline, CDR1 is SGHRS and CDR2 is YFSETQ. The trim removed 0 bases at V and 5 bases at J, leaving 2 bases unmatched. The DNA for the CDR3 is TGCGCCAGCAGCTTGGGGACAGGGGTGGAGACCCAGTACTTC. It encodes CASSLGTGVETQYF.

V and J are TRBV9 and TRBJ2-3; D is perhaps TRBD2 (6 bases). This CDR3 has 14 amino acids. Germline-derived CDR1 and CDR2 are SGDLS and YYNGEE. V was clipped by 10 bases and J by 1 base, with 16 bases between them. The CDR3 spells CALTKGTRTDTQYF. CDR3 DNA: TGTGCCCTCACGAAGGGGACTCGCACAGATACGCAGTATTTT.

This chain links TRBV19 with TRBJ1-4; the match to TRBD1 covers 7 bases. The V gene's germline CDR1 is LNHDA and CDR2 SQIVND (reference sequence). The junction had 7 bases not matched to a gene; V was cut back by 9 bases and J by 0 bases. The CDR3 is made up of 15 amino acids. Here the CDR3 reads CASANQGATNEKLFF. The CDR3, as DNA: TGTGCCAGCGCGAATCAGGGGGCAACTAATGAAAAACTGTTTTTT.

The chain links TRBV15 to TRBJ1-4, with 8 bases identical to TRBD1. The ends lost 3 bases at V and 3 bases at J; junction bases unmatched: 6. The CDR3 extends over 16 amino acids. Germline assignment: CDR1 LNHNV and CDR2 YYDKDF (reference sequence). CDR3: CATSSGTGASNEKLFF. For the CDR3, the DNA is TGTGCCACCAGCAGTGGGACAGGTGCATCTAATGAAAAACTGTTTTTT.

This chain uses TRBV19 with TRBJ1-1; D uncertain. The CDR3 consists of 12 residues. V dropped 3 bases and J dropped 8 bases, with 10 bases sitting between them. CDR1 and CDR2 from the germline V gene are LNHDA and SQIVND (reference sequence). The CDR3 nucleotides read TGTGCCAGTAGTATTAGCTTGGGGGAAGCTTTCTTT. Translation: CASSISLGEAFF.

The CDR3 nucleotides are TGTGCCAGCAGCGTAGCTCCCACTAGCGGCACAGATACGCAGTATTTT. Translated, it gives CASSVAPTSGTDTQYF. This sequence joins TRBV9 and TRBJ2-3; TRBD2 aligns across 7 bases. The length of the CDR3 is 16 residues. Per germline, CDR1 SGDLS and CDR2 YYNGEE. The V gene end was trimmed by 0 bases and the J gene end by 1 base; junction bases not matched to a gene: 5.

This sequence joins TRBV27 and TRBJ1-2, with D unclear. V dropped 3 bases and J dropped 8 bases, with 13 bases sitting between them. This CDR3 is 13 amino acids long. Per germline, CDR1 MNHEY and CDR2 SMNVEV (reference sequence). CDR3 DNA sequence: TGTGCCAGCAGTTTGGCCGGGTTAGGAGGCTACACCTTC. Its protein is CASSLAGLGGYTF.

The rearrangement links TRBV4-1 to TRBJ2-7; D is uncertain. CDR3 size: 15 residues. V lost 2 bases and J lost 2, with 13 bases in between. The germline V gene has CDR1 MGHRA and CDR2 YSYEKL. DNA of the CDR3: TGCGCCAGCAGCCAAAACCCGGCGATCACCTACGAGCAGTACTTC. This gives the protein CASSQNPAITYEQYF.

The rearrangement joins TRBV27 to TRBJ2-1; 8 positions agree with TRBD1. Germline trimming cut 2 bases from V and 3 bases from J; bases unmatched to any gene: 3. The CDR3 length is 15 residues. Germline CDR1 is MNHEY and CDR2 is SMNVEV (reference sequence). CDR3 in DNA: TGTGCCAGCAGTTTAAGACAGGGGAACTACAATGAGCAGTTCTTC. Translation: CASSLRQGNYNEQFF.

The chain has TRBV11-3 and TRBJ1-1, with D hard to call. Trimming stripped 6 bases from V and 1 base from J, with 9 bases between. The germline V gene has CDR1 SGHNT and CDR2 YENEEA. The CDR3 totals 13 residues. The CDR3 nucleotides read TGTGCCAGCAGAAATACAGCGAACACTGAAGCTTTCTTT. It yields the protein CASRNTANTEAFF. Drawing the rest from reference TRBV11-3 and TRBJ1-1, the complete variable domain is EAGVVQSPRYKIIEKKQPVAFWCNPISGHNTLYWYLQNLGQGPELLIRYENEEAVDDSQLPKDRFSAERLKGVDSTLKIQPAELGDSAVYLCASRNTANTEAFFGQGTRLTVV.